This TCR beta chain was sequenced for a study of graft-versus-host responses after intestinal transplantation. Across the whole study: Transplant types were multivisceral, liver-intestinal, or isolated intestinal. All of the recipients had induction that used anti-thymocyte globulin, then tacrolimus and steroids for approximately 3 years. Notes on the study in general: Recipient marrow harbored GvH clones, some of which surfaced first in ileum or blood. Peak circulating GvH clone levels were associated with early post-transplant HvG declines.

Sequenced by immunoSEQ multiplex PCR; TCRdb stores in-frame clones only, minus some. The sample yields approximately 50,000 clones, around 85% seen once. This clone appeared once. Its antigen is not identified. CDR3 size: 18 residues. Per germline, CDR1 SGHTA and CDR2 FQGNSA. Between the trimmed V and J ends, which lost 4 bases and 5 bases, there was a span of 21 bases. J is TRBJ2-6 and V is TRBV7-2; no firm D call. The TCR comes from a human donor who was the organ donor for an intestinal transplant. The material sequenced was unstimulated CD4+ T cells sorted from spleen or lymph node cells, taken before transplant. CDR3 nucleotide sequence: TGTGCCAGCAGCTGCGAATTGAGACGACAAAGTCGGGCCAACGTCCTGACTTTC. It translates to CASSCELRRQSRANVLTF.